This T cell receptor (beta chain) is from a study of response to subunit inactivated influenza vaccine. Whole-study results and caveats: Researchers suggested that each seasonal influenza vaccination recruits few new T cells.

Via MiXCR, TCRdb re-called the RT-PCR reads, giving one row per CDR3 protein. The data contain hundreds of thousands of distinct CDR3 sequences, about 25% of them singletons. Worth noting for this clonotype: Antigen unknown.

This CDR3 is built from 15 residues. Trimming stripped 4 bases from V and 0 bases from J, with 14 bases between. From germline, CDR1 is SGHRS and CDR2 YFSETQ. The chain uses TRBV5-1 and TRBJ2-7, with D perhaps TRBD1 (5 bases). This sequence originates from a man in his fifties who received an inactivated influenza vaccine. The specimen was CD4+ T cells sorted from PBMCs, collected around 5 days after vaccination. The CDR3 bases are TGCGCCAGCAGCCCGGATCAGGGCGTCTCCTACGAGCAGTACTTC. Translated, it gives CASSPDQGVSYEQYF. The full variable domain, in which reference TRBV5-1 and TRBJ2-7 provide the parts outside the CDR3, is KAGVTQTPRYLIKTRGQQVTLSCSPISGHRSVSWYQQTPGQGLQFLFEYFSETQRNKGNFPGRFSGRQFSNSRSEMNVSTLELGDSALYLCASSPDQGVSYEQYFGPGTRLTVT.